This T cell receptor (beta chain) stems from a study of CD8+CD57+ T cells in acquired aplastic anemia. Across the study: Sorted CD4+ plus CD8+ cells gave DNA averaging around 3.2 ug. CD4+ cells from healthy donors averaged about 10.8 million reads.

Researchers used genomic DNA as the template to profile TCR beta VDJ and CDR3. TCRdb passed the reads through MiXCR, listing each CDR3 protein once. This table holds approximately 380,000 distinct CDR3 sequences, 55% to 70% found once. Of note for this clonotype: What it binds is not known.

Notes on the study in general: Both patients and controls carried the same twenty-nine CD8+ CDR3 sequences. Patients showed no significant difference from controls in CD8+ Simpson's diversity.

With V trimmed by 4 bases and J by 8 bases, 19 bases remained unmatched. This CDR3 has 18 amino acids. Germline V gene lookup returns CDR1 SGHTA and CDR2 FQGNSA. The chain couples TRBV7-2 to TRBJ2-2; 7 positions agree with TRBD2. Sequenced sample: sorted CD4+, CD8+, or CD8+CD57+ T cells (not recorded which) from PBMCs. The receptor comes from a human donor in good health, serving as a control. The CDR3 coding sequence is TGTGCCAGCAGCTCCGAGGGAGGGGATCAGCCCCAGCATGGGGAGCTGTTTTTT. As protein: CASSSEGGDQPQHGELFF.